This TCR beta chain appears in the sequencing data of a study of monozygotic twins with cystic fibrosis. CDR3 length: 14 amino acids. V lost 4 bases and J lost 0; bases outside the gene matches: 4. The germline V gene has CDR1 SGDLS and CDR2 YYNGEE. A word on this clone: Its antigen is as yet unknown.

Assay: immunoSEQ multiplex PCR; the TCRdb copy retains only in-frame clones and omits some. This sample has around 26,000 clones, with 96% found just once. Study-wide findings and caveats: The repertoire was suggested to be naive-dominated, clonality median around 0.0095.

The chain couples TRBV9 to TRBJ2-7, with 7 bases identical to TRBD2. The source is a girl between 2 and 10 years old with cystic fibrosis. The sequencing sample was made of blood. The CDR3 loop is CASSLADASYEQYF. DNA for the CDR3: TGTGCCAGCAGCCTAGCGGACGCCTCCTACGAGCAGTACTTC.